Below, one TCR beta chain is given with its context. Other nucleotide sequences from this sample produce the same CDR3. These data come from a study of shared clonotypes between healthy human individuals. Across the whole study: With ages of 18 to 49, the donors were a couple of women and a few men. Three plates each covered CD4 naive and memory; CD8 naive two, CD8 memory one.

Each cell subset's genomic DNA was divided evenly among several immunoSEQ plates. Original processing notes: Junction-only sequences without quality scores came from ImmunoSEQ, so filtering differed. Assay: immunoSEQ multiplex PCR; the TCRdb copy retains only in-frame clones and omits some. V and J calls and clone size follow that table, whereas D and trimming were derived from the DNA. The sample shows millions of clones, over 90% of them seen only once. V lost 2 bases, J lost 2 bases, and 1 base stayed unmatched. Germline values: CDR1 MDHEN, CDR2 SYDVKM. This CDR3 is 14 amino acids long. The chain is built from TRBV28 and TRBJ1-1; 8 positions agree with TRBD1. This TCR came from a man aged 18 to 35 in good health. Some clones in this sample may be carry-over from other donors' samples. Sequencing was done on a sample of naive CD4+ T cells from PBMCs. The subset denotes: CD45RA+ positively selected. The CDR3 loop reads CASSLQGANTEAFF. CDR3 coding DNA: TGTGCCAGCAGTTTACAGGGGGCTAACACTGAAGCTTTCTTT.